These 8 T cell receptor beta chains share one sample of origin, sequenced in a study of blood T cell repertoires in COVID-19. This table comes from immunoSEQ multiplex PCR, and its TCRdb copy is limited to in-frame clones, with some not included. Here the sample spans 320,000 or so clones, roughly 88% being singletons. The sample was PBMCs or T cells enriched from blood (not recorded which). The receptors stem from a young man who had recovered from COVID-19.

The chain carries TRBV27 and TRBJ2-2; 7 nucleotides line up with TRBD1. This CDR3 spans 13 amino acids. Trimming took 5 bases from V and 6 from J; bases not matched to a gene: 3. Germline lookup yields CDR1 MNHEY and CDR2 SMNVEV (reference sequence). As DNA, the CDR3 is TGTGCCAGCAGTACCGACAGGGCCGGGGAGCTGTTTTTT. This sequence encodes CASSTDRAGELFF.

The rearrangement uses TRBV28 and TRBJ2-7, with TRBD1 identical over 8 bases. V dropped 5 bases and J dropped 0; count of bases not matched to a gene: 15. The CDR3 consists of 18 residues. CDR1 and CDR2 (germline): MDHEN, SYDVKM. The CDR3 sequence is CASSPTGALQISSYEQYF. CDR3 nucleotides: TGTGCCAGCAGTCCGACAGGGGCCCTACAAATCAGCTCCTACGAGCAGTACTTC.

The genes are TRBV5-4 and TRBJ2-5; 9 nucleotides line up with TRBD2. V shed 3 bases, J shed 3 bases, and the junction held 3 bases outside the gene matches. CDR3 size: 14 residues. The germline gives CDR1 SGHNT, CDR2 YYREEE (reference sequence). CDR3 DNA: TGTGCCAGCAGCTCTCCTAGCGGGGAAGAGACCCAGTACTTC. Its translation is CASSSPSGEETQYF.

The CDR3 reads CASSESGGKLFF. CDR3 nucleotides: TGTGCCAGCAGTGAATCAGGAGGAAAACTGTTTTTT. The rearrangement joins TRBV6-1 to TRBJ1-4, with unresolved D. Germline values: CDR1 MNHNS, CDR2 SASEGT. The CDR3 consists of 12 residues. The V gene lost 2 bases and the J gene lost 10 bases, with 8 bases spanning the gap.

The V call is TRBV4-2, the J call TRBJ2-1, with D unclear. Germline V lookup: CDR1 LGHNA, CDR2 YNFKEQ. The CDR3 length is 16 residues. The ends were cut back, 0 bases at V and 1 base at J, with 10 bases in the middle. CDR3 DNA sequence: TGTGCCAGCAGCCAAGAGAGTACTGAGTCCTACAATGAGCAGTTCTTC. It yields the protein CASSQESTESYNEQFF.

This rearrangement joins TRBV7-2 to TRBJ1-2; D is possibly TRBD1 (6 bases). The V end was cut by 2 bases, the J end by 8 bases, with 9 bases between. This CDR3 comprises 12 residues. From germline, CDR1 is SGHTA and CDR2 FQGNSA. CDR3 in DNA: TGTGCCAGCAGCTTATACAGGGACGGCTACACCTTC. Its translation is CASSLYRDGYTF.

This clone was counted once. The rearrangement uses TRBV6-5 and TRBJ2-7; 7 bases are a match to TRBD1. V was clipped by 6 bases and J by 2 bases; unmatched bases: 10. The CDR3 is made up of 15 amino acids. Germline V gene sequence: CDR1 MNHEY, CDR2 SVGAGI. The CDR3 DNA follows: TGTGCCAGCAGGGCGAGGGGGCTTAGTACCTACGAGCAGTACTTC. Its protein product is CASRARGLSTYEQYF.

This chain links TRBV19 with TRBJ1-5, with TRBD1 matching over 9 bases. The V gene end was trimmed by 10 bases and the J gene end by 6 bases; junction bases not matched to a gene: 7. This CDR3 comprises 13 residues. CDR1 and CDR2 from the germline V gene are LNHDA and SQIVND (reference sequence). CDR3 region: CATTGGGGQPQHF. The CDR3 DNA follows: TGTGCCACAACAGGGGGCGGAGGTCAGCCCCAGCATTTT. The full variable domain, with the rest looked up from reference TRBV19 and TRBJ1-5, is DGGITQSPKYLFRKEGQNVTLSCEQNLNHDAMYWYRQDPGQGLRLIYYSQIVNDFQKGDIAEGYSVSREKKESFPLTVTSAQKNPTAFYLCATTGGGGQPQHFGDGTRLSIL.